Listed below are T cell receptor beta chains from one sample, sequenced in a study of vaccination and CD4 T cells after COVID-19. A single record per CDR3 protein comes from TCRdb applying MiXCR to the PCR reads. The top ten clones hold 6.5% to 9% of a sample with under 15,000 distinct CDR3 sequences, over 60% of them seen once. The antigens of these receptors remain unknown. Material: CD4+ T cells from blood, cultured in vitro. The receptor set was obtained from a human donor who had recovered from COVID-19. Each CDR3 is given with its conserved first and last residue. Fields, in order: V gene, J gene, CDR3 protein.

V: TRBV20-1; J: TRBJ2-5; CDR3: CSATDKQKQETQYF
V: TRBV5-1; J: TRBJ1-2; CDR3: CASSRGVENYGYTF
V: TRBV18; J: TRBJ1-6; CDR3: CASSQDRGHNSPLHF
V: TRBV15; J: TRBJ2-7; CDR3: CATSGDPRLREQYF
V: TRBV5-4; J: TRBJ2-7; CDR3: CASSLELAGVGEQYF
V: TRBV5-4; J: TRBJ1-4; CDR3: CASSPGQRGEKLFF
V: TRBV20-1; J: TRBJ1-5; CDR3: CSARDYQGGFGQPQHF
V: TRBV6-1; J: TRBJ1-1; CDR3: CASSDGQGASTEAFF
V: TRBV18; J: TRBJ2-2; CDR3: CASSPGTSGTGELFF
V: TRBV15; J: TRBJ2-2; CDR3: CATSRDLNTGELFF
V: TRBV7-9; J: TRBJ2-3; CDR3: CASSYITDTQYF
V: TRBV4-3; J: TRBJ1-4; CDR3: CASSQVIETGINEKLFF
V: TRBV7-9; J: TRBJ1-5; CDR3: CASSAQGASNQPQHF
V: TRBV20-1; J: TRBJ1-4; CDR3: CSAWTADGEKLFF
V: TRBV7-6; J: TRBJ1-6; CDR3: CASSLRTLDNSPLHF
V: TRBV27; J: TRBJ2-5; CDR3: CASSPSAFAGVSLETQYF
V: TRBV7-9; J: TRBJ1-1; CDR3: CASNPQGNTEAFF
V: TRBV7-2; J: TRBJ1-5; CDR3: CASSWAGGVRNQPQHF
V: TRBV7-2; J: TRBJ1-1; CDR3: CASSTYKEYTEAFF
V: TRBV19; J: TRBJ1-5; CDR3: CAGTTGDQPQHF
V: TRBV11-2; J: TRBJ1-2; CDR3: CASSLGQGYGYTF
V: TRBV20-1; J: TRBJ2-7; CDR3: CSASSSGSSYEQYF
V: TRBV19; J: TRBJ1-1; CDR3: CASSIAASGRAEAFF
V: TRBV10-2; J: TRBJ2-7; CDR3: CASSTPGPREQYF
V: TRBV2; J: TRBJ2-3; CDR3: CASSAYVDTQYF
V: TRBV24-1; J: TRBJ2-7; CDR3: CATSESGGGGQYF
V: TRBV20-1; J: TRBJ2-2; CDR3: CSALRLGNTGELFF
V: TRBV6-5; J: TRBJ2-5; CDR3: CASSYISGGKQETQYF
V: TRBV25-1; J: TRBJ1-6; CDR3: CASTAGGTLNSPLHF
V: TRBV25-1; J: TRBJ1-5; CDR3: CASSDRTPGNQPQHF
V: TRBV5-4; J: TRBJ2-3; CDR3: CASSLDAGAPDTQYF
V: TRBV5-4; J: TRBJ1-2; CDR3: CASSLDSGVTSGYTF
V: TRBV27; J: TRBJ1-5; CDR3: CASSLWQGDQPQHF
V: TRBV2; J: TRBJ1-1; CDR3: CASLRGLSNTEAFF
V: TRBV4-2; J: TRBJ1-4; CDR3: CASSPEGGLEANEKLFF